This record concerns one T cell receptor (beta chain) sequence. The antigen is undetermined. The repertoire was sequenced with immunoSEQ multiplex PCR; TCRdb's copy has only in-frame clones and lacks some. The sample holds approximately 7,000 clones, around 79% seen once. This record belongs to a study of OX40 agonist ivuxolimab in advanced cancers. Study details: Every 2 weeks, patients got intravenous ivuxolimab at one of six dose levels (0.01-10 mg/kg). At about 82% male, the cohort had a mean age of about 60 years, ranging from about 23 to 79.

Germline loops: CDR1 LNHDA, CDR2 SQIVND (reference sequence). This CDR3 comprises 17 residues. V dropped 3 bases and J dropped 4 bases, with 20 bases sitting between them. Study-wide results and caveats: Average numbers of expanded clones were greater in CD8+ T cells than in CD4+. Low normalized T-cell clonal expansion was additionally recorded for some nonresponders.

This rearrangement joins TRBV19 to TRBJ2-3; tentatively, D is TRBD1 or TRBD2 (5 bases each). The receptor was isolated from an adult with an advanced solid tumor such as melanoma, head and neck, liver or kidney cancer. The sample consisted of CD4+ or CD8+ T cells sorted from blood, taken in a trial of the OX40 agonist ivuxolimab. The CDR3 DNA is TGTGCCAGTAGTATTCGATTAGGGACCTTCCAGGCAGATACGCAGTATTTT. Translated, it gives CASSIRLGTFQADTQYF.